This entry features one TCR beta chain sequence. Its recognized antigen is unknown. Base qualities were left out, and no much larger clone turns up one base away. The immunoSEQ Assay, a bias-controlled multiplex PCR, was used to amplify TCRbeta CDR3 regions from genomic DNA. In the source study's methods: Nucleated cell counts per sample were estimated from amplification of reference gene primers within the assay. To quantify the absolute abundance of each unique TCRbeta CDR3 rearrangement, sequence reads were collapsed and filtered. For each sample, productive Simpson clonality was calculated as the square root of Simpson's diversity index over productive rearrangements. The table comes from immuneACCESS by way of TCRdb, which keeps in-frame sequences with V and J called. Part of the clones is missing from these tables; in studies checked, under half for an unresolved V gene and the rest for unknown reasons. The DNA gave D and trimming, while V, J and clone size come from that table. The sample data list around 270,000 clones, and about 88% of these were observed just once. The ten largest make up approximately 3.7% of the sample.

This entry belongs to a study of blood T cell repertoires in COVID-19 (dated by TCRdb to 2018 to 2021). Broadly, across the study: The collaborator samples originated in the United States, Italy and Spain and spanned the acute and convalescent phases of COVID-19. The prospective study material was composed of cDNA or gDNA derived from T cells, B-cell-depleted T cells, or PBMCs. Deeply sampled blood TCRbeta repertoires from subjects exposed to, actively infected with, or recovered from COVID-19 were included in the dataset. The repertoires were released in a freely available public database intended as a resource for research on the immune response to SARS-CoV-2. The samples were drawn from the first 160 participants of the ongoing ImmuneRACE study and from 1,254 subjects provided by 6 global collaborators. Nearly every sample came with metadata listing a de-identified subject ID, COVID-19 status, age in years and sex. Where HLA class I and class II types were available, the types were taken from metadata supplied by the sample provider, not from assay-based typing. Paper-wide results and their limitations: The amount of clinical and demographic metadata varied by source and participant and was provided uncurated.

Measured from the cysteine to the phenylalanine, the CDR3 is 14 residues long. Of the read, only the CDR3 DNA is kept; its 42 bases are in frame from base 1. After removal of 4 bases from V and 6 bases from J, the junction retains 3 bases not matched to a gene. Sequences SGDLS (CDR1) and YYNGEE (CDR2) are obtained from the germline V gene. Samples from volunteer blood donors who had recovered from COVID-19 were contributed by a second Seattle source. Each collaborating institution followed its own protocols to collect whole blood in K2EDTA tubes. For TCRbeta analysis, collaborator samples were shipped as frozen whole blood, as isolated PBMCs, or as DNA extracted from either sample type.

The chain employs TRBV9 and TRBJ1-5; 11 central bases correspond to TRBD1. This clonotype was obtained from a man aged 60 to 69 who had recovered from COVID-19. What was sequenced was peripheral blood. The DNA sequence is TGTGCCAGCAGCCCGGGACAGGGGGGTCAGCCCCAGCATTTT. It specifies CASSPGQGGQPQHF. The CDR3 plus the reference TRBV9 and TRBJ1-5 genes for the other parts give the full variable domain: DSGVTQTPKHLITATGQRVTLRCSPRSGDLSVYWYQQSLDQGLQFLIQYYNGEERAKGNILERFSAQQFPDLHSELNLSSLELGDSALYFCASSPGQGGQPQHFGDGTRLSIL.